This TCR beta chain stems from a study of cytomegalovirus exposure and HLA in healthy donors. On the study more broadly: The 666 first-cohort repertoires shared a platform with the roughly 120 validation repertoires, as reported in a later analysis.

Germline V gene sequence: CDR1 SNHLY, CDR2 FYNNEI. Trimming pared 5 bases from V and 5 bases from J, leaving 13 bases between. The CDR3 is 14 residues long. Libraries were prepared by immunoSEQ multiplex PCR; TCRdb keeps only in-frame clonotypes and omits some of them. The sample holds fewer than 250,000 clones, around 78% seen once. For this clone: Its antigen is currently unknown.

Whole-study results and caveats: While the bulk of TCR sequences proved rare, some public TCRs turned up in many donors. A subsequent analysis found that TCR clusters from the first cohort also tended to co-occur in the 120 validation repertoires, with under 95% of cluster scores above 0. In vitro experiments confirmed that a few CMV-associated chains were specific for CMV antigens.

This TCR came from a woman aged 18 to 35 in good health and CMV-seronegative. The sample consisted of PBMCs. This sequence joins TRBV2 and TRBJ1-5; tentative D call: TRBD1 (5 bases). CDR3 bases: TGTGCCAGCAGTTCCGGGACGAAGGATCAGCCCCAGCATTTT. Amino acids: CASSSGTKDQPQHF.